This T cell receptor (beta chain) was retrieved from a study of human CD4 T cells and Enterobacteriaceae. Sorting took every CD4+ cell except CD45RA+CCR7+CD95- naive cells, reaching over 95% purity. Healthy donors' blood was sourced from blood donation centers in Switzerland. Sorting first excluded CD8+, CD14+, CD16+, CD56+, CD19+ and CD25-bright cells. The germline gives CDR1 MDHEN, CDR2 SYDVKM. V was pared by 8 bases and J by 4 bases, with 17 bases between. This CDR3 has 15 amino acids. TCRdb's table, derived via immunoSEQ multiplex PCR, lists solely in-frame clones and lacks some. The sample contains about 25,000 clones, roughly 80% of which appear only once.

The V gene is TRBV28, the J gene TRBJ2-2, with D perhaps matching TRBD1 or TRBD2 (6 bases each). The sequence was obtained from a human donor in good health. The sequenced sample consisted of memory CD4+ T cells from blood. Written as DNA, the CDR3 is TGTGCCAGCGGCCTGTGGGGGGCGGCCACCGGGGAGCTGTTTTTT. This translates into CASGLWGAATGELFF.